This T cell receptor (beta chain) was sequenced during a study of CD8 T cells in Susac syndrome. CDR1 is SGHAT and CDR2 is FQNNGV in the germline V gene. The length of the CDR3 is 14 residues. Deletions cut 0 bases from V and 2 bases from J, with 8 bases between. RNA was extracted with the RNeasy kit, and a quantity of roughly 0.5 to 1 ug was reverse transcribed using random hexamers. TCRdb reprocessed the immunoSEQ multiplex PCR reads via MiXCR and lists one record per CDR3 protein. The sample lists about 100,000 distinct CDR3 sequences; approximately 92% were seen once. This clonotype was found once.

The chain couples TRBV11-2 to TRBJ2-7; D is unresolved. Sequences were obtained from CD8+ T cells from PBMCs. This TCR derives from a human donor in good health. The CDR3 loop reads CASSLDPGTYEQYF. CDR3 bases: TGTGCCAGCAGCTTAGATCCAGGAACCTACGAGCAGTACTTC.